A selection of T cell receptor beta chains follows, all from one sample in a study of CD8 T cells in ankylosing spondylitis. From the 5' RACE reads, TCRdb called clonotypes with MiXCR, one entry per CDR3 protein. The data hold tens of thousands of distinct CDR3 sequences, with around 2.9% observed a single time. The sequenced material came from blood, either unsorted or a sorted T cell fraction (not recorded which). These receptors all come from a male donor with ankylosing spondylitis or in good health (not recorded which). CDR3s include the opening cysteine and the closing phenylalanine or tryptophan. The D gene is left open where the match is weak. Expanded clones are given a class, and other clones once, few, many or no size at all.

.,TRBJ1-2,TRBV9,many,TGTGCCAGCAGCGTAGGGATAAGTTATCACCTAGCTAACTATGGCTACACCTTC,CASSVGISYHLANYGYTF
.,TRBJ2-7,TRBV9,few,TGTGCCAGCAGCGTCGACTGGGGGGACGACGAGCAGTACTTC,CASSVDWGDDEQYF
.,TRBJ2-5,TRBV9,few,TGTGCCAGCAGTAAAAAAGAGACCCAGTACTTC,CASSKKETQYF
.,TRBJ2-5,TRBV9,many,TGTGCCAGCAGCGTAGTGGGACCCCAAGAGACCCAGTACTTC,CASSVVGPQETQYF
.,TRBJ2-5,TRBV9,many,TGTGCCAGCAGCGTAGGGCTAGCGTACGTCGAGACCCAGTACTTC,CASSVGLAYVETQYF
TRBD2,TRBJ2-2,TRBV9,many,TGTGCCAGCAGCGTAGACCCACCGGGACTAGCGGGGAACACCGGGGAGCTGTTTTTT,CASSVDPPGLAGNTGELFF
TRBD2,TRBJ2-1,TRBV9,many,TGTGCCAGCAGCGAGAAGCGGGGCTCCTACAATGAGCAGTTCTTC,CASSEKRGSYNEQFF
.,TRBJ2-3,TRBV9,many,TGTGCCAGCAGCGTAGCGTCGCGCACAGTAACAGATACGCAGTATTTT,CASSVASRTVTDTQYF
TRBD2,TRBJ2-1,TRBV9,medium-sized,TGTGCCAGCAGCGTAAGCGGGAGGGCATACAATGAGCAGTTCTTC,CASSVSGRAYNEQFF
TRBD2,TRBJ2-3,TRBV9,many,TGTGCCAGCAGCGTAGTCACTAGCGGGAGCTATACGCAGTATTTT,CASSVVTSGSYTQYF
TRBD1,TRBJ2-3,TRBV9,many,TGTGCCAGCAGCGTATTAGACAGGGGGCGAGGAGATACGCAGTATTTT,CASSVLDRGRGDTQYF
.,TRBJ2-2,TRBV9,many,TGTGCCAGCAGCCCCGGGGTTCTGCCCGGGGAGCTGTTTTTT,CASSPGVLPGELFF
TRBD2,TRBJ2-3,TRBV9,medium-sized,TGTGCCAGCAGCGAGGGCTTAGCGGGAGGGACAGATACGCAGTATTTT,CASSEGLAGGTDTQYF
.,TRBJ1-6,TRBV9,many,TGTGCCAGCAGCGCCCGGGGCAGGGGAGATAATTCACCCCTCCACTTT,CASSARGRGDNSPLHF
.,TRBJ1-1,TRBV18,many,TGTGCCAGCTCACCGGAGGGAGGTTCGGCTTTCTTT,CASSPEGGSAFF
.,TRBJ1-1,TRBV9,many,TGTGCCAGCAGCGTAGGGACGTTGAACACTGAAGCTTTCTTT,CASSVGTLNTEAFF
.,TRBJ2-1,TRBV9,many,TGTGCCAGCAGCGTAGGTCCCAACCCCTACAATGAGCAGTTCTTC,CASSVGPNPYNEQFF
TRBD2,TRBJ2-1,TRBV20-1,many,TGCAGTGCTGTCCCAGCGGGGAGCTCCTACAATGAGCAGTTCTTC,CSAVPAGSSYNEQFF
TRBD1,TRBJ2-5,TRBV9,many,TGTGCCAGCAGCGCCTGGGACAGGGGGCAGATGGAGACCCAGTACTTC,CASSAWDRGQMETQYF
TRBD1,TRBJ1-3,TRBV9,many,TGTGCCAGCAGCCCGGGGACAGGGGGACGTGGAAACACCATATATTTT,CASSPGTGGRGNTIYF
TRBD2,TRBJ2-3,TRBV9,many,TGTGCCAGCAGCGTAAACAGCGGGACCACGCAGTATTTT,CASSVNSGTTQYF
TRBD1,TRBJ1-1,TRBV9,many,TGTGCCAGCAGCCCCCGACAGGGACAGGGCACTGAAGCTTTCTTT,CASSPRQGQGTEAFF
.,TRBJ2-3,TRBV9,many,TGTGCCAGCGGGGGGAACACAGATACGCAGTATTTT,CASGGNTDTQYF
TRBD1,TRBJ1-6,TRBV9,many,TGTGCCAGCAGCACACGACAGGGGGGTAATTCACCCCTCCACTTT,CASSTRQGGNSPLHF
.,TRBJ2-1,TRBV9,many,TGTGCCAGCAGCCTAGGGGAGGTGCGGACGATTGAGCAGTTCTTC,CASSLGEVRTIEQFF
TRBD2,TRBJ2-2,TRBV9,many,TGTGCCAGCAGCGCCGGACTAGCGGGAGGGGAGAGTGGATTGCCCGGGGAGCTGTTTTTT,CASSAGLAGGESGLPGELFF
.,TRBJ2-2,TRBV9,.,TGTGCCAGCAGCGGGCAGCGGTCGAGAAACACCGGGGAGCTGTTTTTT,CASSGQRSRNTGELFF
.,TRBJ2-3,TRBV9,many,TGTGCCAGCAGCCCGAACCCGGCGACAGATACGCAGTATTTT,CASSPNPATDTQYF
TRBD2,TRBJ2-2,TRBV9,many,TGTGCCAGCAGCGAAAGCGGGAGGACGTCCGGGGAGCTGTTTTTT,CASSESGRTSGELFF
TRBD1,TRBJ2-5,TRBV9,many,TGTGCCAGCAGCGTTGGACAGGGGGCGGAGACCCAGTACTTC,CASSVGQGAETQYF
.,TRBJ2-3,TRBV9,many,TGTGCCAGCAGCGTAGGACTCACCACAGATACGCAGTATTTT,CASSVGLTTDTQYF
.,TRBJ2-3,TRBV9,many,TGTGCCAGCAGCGTAGGATGGACAGAGACTAACACAGATACGCAGTATTTT,CASSVGWTETNTDTQYF
TRBD1,TRBJ1-1,TRBV9,many,TGTGCCAGCAGCGCCAGTCCCGGGACAGCGAACACTGAAGCTTTCTTT,CASSASPGTANTEAFF
TRBD1,TRBJ2-3,TRBV9,many,TGTGCCAGCAGCGCCTCGACAGGGGGCACAGATACGCAGTATTTT,CASSASTGGTDTQYF
.,TRBJ2-2,TRBV9,many,TGTGCCAGCTGGGGGGCGAACACCGGGGAGCTGTTTTTT,CASWGANTGELFF
.,TRBJ2-3,TRBV9,many,TGTGCCAGCAGCTTCGGGCCGACGGATACGCAGTATTTT,CASSFGPTDTQYF
.,TRBJ2-2,TRBV9,many,TGTGCCAGCAGCGTAGTTGGGACAACGGTCACCGGGGAGCTGTTTTTT,CASSVVGTTVTGELFF
.,TRBJ2-3,TRBV9,many,TGTGCCAGCAGCGTAGGACCCGGAGCCCCAAGCACAGATACGCAGTATTTT,CASSVGPGAPSTDTQYF
TRBD2,TRBJ2-7,TRBV9,many,TGTGCCAGCAGCCCCCGCCCTAGCGGAGCGGCCTACGAGCAGTACTTC,CASSPRPSGAAYEQYF
.,TRBJ2-2,TRBV9,many,TGTGCCAGCAGCGTAGCCGCGGGCAGACACAGCGGGGAGCTGTTTTTT,CASSVAAGRHSGELFF
TRBD1,TRBJ1-2,TRBV9,few,TGTGCCAGCAGCGTTGGACAGGGGAGTTGGGGCTACACCTTC,CASSVGQGSWGYTF
TRBD1,TRBJ1-5,TRBV5-3,many,TGTGCCAGCAGCGCCTCGACAGGGGGTAATCAGCCCCAGCATTTT,CASSASTGGNQPQHF
TRBD1,TRBJ1-1,TRBV9,many,TGTGCCAGCAGCCCTACAGGGGGCATCAACACTGAAGCTTTCTTT,CASSPTGGINTEAFF
.,TRBJ2-1,TRBV9,many,TGTGCCAGCAGCGGAGACGGGGCGTACAATGAGCAGTTCTTC,CASSGDGAYNEQFF
TRBD2,TRBJ2-1,TRBV9,many,TGTGCCAGCAGCGTAACTCCGGCGGGAGGGCTCCAAGATGAGCAGTTCTTC,CASSVTPAGGLQDEQFF
.,TRBJ2-1,TRBV9,many,TGTGCCAGCAGCATCCGCCCCAAGGGTGATGAGCAGTTCTTC,CASSIRPKGDEQFF
.,TRBJ2-3,TRBV9,many,TGTGCCAGCAGCCCCTCTCACGGGAGTACCCCAGATACGCAGTATTTT,CASSPSHGSTPDTQYF
.,TRBJ2-7,TRBV9,many,TGTGCCAGCGGAAGAGGGGCCTCCTACGAGCAGTACTTC,CASGRGASYEQYF
.,TRBJ2-1,TRBV9,many,TGTGCCAGCAGCGTAGACAGACGGAGCTATGAGCAGTTCTTC,CASSVDRRSYEQFF
.,TRBJ2-1,TRBV9,many,TGTGCCAGCAGCGTACAGATCGGGAAAGGGAATGAGCAGTTCTTC,CASSVQIGKGNEQFF
.,TRBJ1-5,TRBV9,many,TGTGCCAGCAGCGTAACGGGGTTCCCTAATCAGCCCCAGCATTTT,CASSVTGFPNQPQHF
.,TRBJ2-2,TRBV9,many,TGTGCCAGCAGCGTAGTCTTGGCCGGGGAGCTGTTTTTT,CASSVVLAGELFF
.,TRBJ2-3,TRBV9,many,TGTGCCAGCAGCGTAGGGCCAGCTAGCACAGATACGCAGTATTTT,CASSVGPASTDTQYF
TRBD1,TRBJ2-7,TRBV9,many,TGTGCCAGCAGCGTTGGGATCGGGACAGAATCCTACGAGCAGTACTTC,CASSVGIGTESYEQYF
.,TRBJ2-2,TRBV9,many,TGTGCCAGCAGCGTAGGTAGCGGCGACACCGGGGAGCTGTTTTTT,CASSVGSGDTGELFF
.,TRBJ2-1,TRBV9,many,TGTGCCAGCAGCCCCGGGTCTTGGGGTTACAATGAGCAGTTCTTC,CASSPGSWGYNEQFF
.,TRBJ2-5,TRBV9,few,TGTGCCAGCACCGATACAGGGCTCCCCCAAGAGACCCAGTACTTC,CASTDTGLPQETQYF